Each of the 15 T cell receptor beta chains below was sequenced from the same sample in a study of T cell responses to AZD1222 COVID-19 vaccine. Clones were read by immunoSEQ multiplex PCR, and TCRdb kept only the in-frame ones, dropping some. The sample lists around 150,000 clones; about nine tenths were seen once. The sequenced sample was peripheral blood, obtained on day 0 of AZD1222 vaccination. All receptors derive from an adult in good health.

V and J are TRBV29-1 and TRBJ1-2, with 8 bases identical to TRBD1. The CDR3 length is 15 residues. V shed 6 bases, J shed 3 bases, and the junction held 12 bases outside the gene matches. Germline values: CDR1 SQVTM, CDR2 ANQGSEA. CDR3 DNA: TGCAGCGTAGTCGCTCAGGGGGCGCTGGACTATGGCTACACCTTC. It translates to CSVVAQGALDYGYTF.

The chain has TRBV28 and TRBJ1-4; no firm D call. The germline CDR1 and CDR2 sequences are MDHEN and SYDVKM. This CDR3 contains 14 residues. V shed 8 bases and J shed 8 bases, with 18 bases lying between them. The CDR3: CASFPGGVREKLFF. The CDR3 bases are TGTGCCAGCTTCCCCGGCGGGGTGCGCGAAAAACTGTTTTTT.

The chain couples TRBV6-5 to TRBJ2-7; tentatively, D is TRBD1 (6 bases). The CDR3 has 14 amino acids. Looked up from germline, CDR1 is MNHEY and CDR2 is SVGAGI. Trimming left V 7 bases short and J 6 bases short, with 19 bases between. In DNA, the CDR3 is TGTGCCAGCATTCCAGGGGTAGCCCAGGGCGAGCAGTACTTC. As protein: CASIPGVAQGEQYF.

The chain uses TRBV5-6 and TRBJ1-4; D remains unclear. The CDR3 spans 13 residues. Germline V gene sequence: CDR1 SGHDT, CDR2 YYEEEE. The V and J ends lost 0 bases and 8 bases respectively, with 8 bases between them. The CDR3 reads CASSLAGGEKLFF. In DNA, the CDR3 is TGTGCCAGCAGCTTGGCTGGCGGGGAAAAACTGTTTTTT.

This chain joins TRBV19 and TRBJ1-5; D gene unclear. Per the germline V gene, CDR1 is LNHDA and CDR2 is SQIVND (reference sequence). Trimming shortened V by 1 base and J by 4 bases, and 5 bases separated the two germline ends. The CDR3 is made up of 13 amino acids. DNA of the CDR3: TGTGCCAGTAGTATAGCGCCAAATCAGCCCCAGCATTTT. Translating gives CASSIAPNQPQHF.

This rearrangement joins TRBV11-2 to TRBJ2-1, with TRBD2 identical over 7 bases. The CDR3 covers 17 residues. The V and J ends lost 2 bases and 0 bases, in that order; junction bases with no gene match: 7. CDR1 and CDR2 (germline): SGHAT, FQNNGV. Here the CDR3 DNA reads TGTGCCAGCAGCTTAAGGGGAGGGTCCTACTCCTACAATGAGCAGTTCTTC. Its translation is CASSLRGGSYSYNEQFF.

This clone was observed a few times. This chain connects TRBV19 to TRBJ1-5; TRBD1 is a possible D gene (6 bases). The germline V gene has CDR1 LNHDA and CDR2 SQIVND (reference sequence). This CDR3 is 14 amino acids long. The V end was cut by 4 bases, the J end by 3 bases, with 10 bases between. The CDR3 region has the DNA TGTGCCAGTAGTACCGGACAGTTCAATCAGCCCCAGCATTTT. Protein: CASSTGQFNQPQHF.

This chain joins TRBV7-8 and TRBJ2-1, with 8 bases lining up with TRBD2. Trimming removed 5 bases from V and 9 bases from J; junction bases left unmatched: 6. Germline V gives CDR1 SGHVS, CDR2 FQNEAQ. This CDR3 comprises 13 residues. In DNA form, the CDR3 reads TGTGCCAGCAGCCCATCGGGGGGGATTGAGCAGTTCTTC. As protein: CASSPSGGIEQFF.

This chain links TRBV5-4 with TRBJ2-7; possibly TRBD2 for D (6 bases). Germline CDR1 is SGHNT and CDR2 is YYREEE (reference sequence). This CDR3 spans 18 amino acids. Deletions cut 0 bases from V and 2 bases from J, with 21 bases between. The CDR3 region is CASSLGSTGSGATYEQYF. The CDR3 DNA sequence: TGTGCCAGCAGCTTGGGAAGTACGGGTAGCGGAGCAACCTACGAGCAGTACTTC. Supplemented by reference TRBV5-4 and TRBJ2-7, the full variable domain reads ETGVTQSPTHLIKTRGQQVTLRCSSQSGHNTVSWYQQALGQGPQFIFQYYREEENGRGNFPPRFSGLQFPNYSSELNVNALELDDSALYLCASSLGSTGSGATYEQYFGPGTRLTVT.

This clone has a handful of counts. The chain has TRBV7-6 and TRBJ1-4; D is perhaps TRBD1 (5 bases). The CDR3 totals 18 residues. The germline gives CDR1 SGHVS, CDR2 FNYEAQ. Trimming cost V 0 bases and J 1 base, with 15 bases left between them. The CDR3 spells CASSLAPRGSGTNEKLFF. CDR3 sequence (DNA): TGTGCCAGCAGCTTAGCCCCTCGGGGGTCGGGAACTAATGAAAAACTGTTTTTT.

CDR3: CASSPRGPLTGELFF. The CDR3 coding sequence is TGTGCCAGCAGCCCCAGGGGGCCACTGACCGGGGAGCTGTTTTTT. The V and J genes are TRBV7-2 and TRBJ2-2; 8 nucleotides align to TRBD1. Germline V gene lookup returns CDR1 SGHTA and CDR2 FQGNSA. The trim removed 5 bases at V and 5 bases at J, leaving 7 bases unmatched. CDR3 size: 15 residues. The full variable domain, completed using reference TRBV7-2 and TRBJ2-2, is GAGVSQSPSNKVTEKGKDVELRCDPISGHTALYWYRQSLGQGLEFLIYFQGNSAPDKSGLPSDRFSAERTGGSVSTLTIQRTQQEDSAVYLCASSPRGPLTGELFFGEGSRLTVL.

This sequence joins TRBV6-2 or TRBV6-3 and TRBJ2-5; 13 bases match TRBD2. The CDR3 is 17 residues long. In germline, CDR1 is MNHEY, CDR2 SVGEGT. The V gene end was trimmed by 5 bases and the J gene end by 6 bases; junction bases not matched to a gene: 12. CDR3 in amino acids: CASSPLWTSGSGKTQYF. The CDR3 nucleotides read TGTGCCAGCAGTCCCCTCTGGACTAGCGGGAGTGGTAAGACCCAGTACTTC.

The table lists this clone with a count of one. CDR3 DNA: TGCGCCAGCAGCCAAGTCTTGGGGGGGAGAGGGACTGAAGCTTTCTTT. Translating gives CASSQVLGGRGTEAFF. This chain joins TRBV4-1 and TRBJ1-1; the D gene is possibly TRBD1 (5 bases). The CDR3 has 16 amino acids. Per germline, CDR1 MGHRA and CDR2 YSYEKL. Trimming shortened V by 1 base and J by 5 bases, and 17 bases separated the two germline ends.

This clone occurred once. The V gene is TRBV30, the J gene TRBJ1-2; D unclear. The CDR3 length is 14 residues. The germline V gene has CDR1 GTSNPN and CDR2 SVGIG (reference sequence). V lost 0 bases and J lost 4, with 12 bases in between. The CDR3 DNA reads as TGTGCCTGGAGTGTTGGACTTACAACCTATGGCTACACCTTC. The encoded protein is CAWSVGLTTYGYTF.

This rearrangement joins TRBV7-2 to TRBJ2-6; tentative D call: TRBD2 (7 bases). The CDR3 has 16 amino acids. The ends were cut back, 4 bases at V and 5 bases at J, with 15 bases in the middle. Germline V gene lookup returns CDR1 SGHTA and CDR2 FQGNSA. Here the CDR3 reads CASSSLPGGWANVLTF. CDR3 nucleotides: TGTGCCAGCAGCTCCCTACCGGGGGGCTGGGCCAACGTCCTGACTTTC.